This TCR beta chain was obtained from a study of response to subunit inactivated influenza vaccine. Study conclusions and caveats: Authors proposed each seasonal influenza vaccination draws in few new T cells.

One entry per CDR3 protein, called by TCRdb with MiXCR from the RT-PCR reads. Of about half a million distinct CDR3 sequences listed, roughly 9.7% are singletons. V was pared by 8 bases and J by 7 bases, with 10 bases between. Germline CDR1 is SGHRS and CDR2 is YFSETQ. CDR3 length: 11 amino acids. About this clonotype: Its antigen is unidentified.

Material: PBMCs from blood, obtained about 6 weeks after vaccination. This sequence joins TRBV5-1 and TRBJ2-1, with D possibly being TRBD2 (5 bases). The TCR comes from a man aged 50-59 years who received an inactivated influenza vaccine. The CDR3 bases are TGCGCCAGTGGAGGTGGGAATGAGCAGTTCTTC. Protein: CASGGGNEQFF.